The 20 T cell receptor beta chains below come from one sample, sequenced in a study of blood T cell repertoires in COVID-19. Data came from immunoSEQ multiplex PCR; TCRdb stores just in-frame clones and leaves some out. The sample includes more than 100,000 clones, 88% of them seen just once. The sequencing input was peripheral blood. All receptors derive from a human donor in a cohort sampled during active COVID-19.

The chain joins TRBV12-3 or TRBV12-4 to TRBJ2-7; tentatively, D is TRBD1 (6 bases). This CDR3 has 12 amino acids. V was pared by 6 bases and J by 10 bases, with 16 bases between. The CDR3 coding sequence is TGTGCCAGCAGAGACGACAGGCTGGACCAGTACTTC. As protein: CASRDDRLDQYF.

This CDR3 is CASSYPRGWNTEAFF. The DNA of the CDR3 is TGTGCCAGCAGTTACCCGCGGGGGTGGAACACTGAAGCTTTCTTT. The chain carries TRBV6-6 and TRBJ1-1; D is possibly TRBD1 (5 bases). The germline CDR1 and CDR2 sequences are MNHNY and SVGAGI (reference sequence). The length of the CDR3 is 15 residues. V was cut by 2 bases and J by 1 base, with 11 bases left in between.

This clone appeared once. The chain employs TRBV19 and TRBJ2-7; TRBD2 matches at 8 bases. The CDR3 totals 14 residues. The germline V gene has CDR1 LNHDA and CDR2 SQIVND (reference sequence). V gave up 5 bases and J gave up 2 bases; unmatched junction bases: 5. CDR3 loop: CASSVAGGTYEQYF. CDR3 bases: TGTGCCAGTAGTGTTGCGGGGGGAACCTACGAGCAGTACTTC. Together with reference TRBV19 and TRBJ2-7, the CDR3 gives the full variable domain: DGGITQSPKYLFRKEGQNVTLSCEQNLNHDAMYWYRQDPGQGLRLIYYSQIVNDFQKGDIAEGYSVSREKKESFPLTVTSAQKNPTAFYLCASSVAGGTYEQYFGPGTRLTVT.

The chain is built from TRBV9 and TRBJ1-6; D perhaps matches TRBD1 (5 bases). Per germline, CDR1 SGDLS and CDR2 YYNGEE. The V end was cut by 5 bases, the J end by 7 bases, with 13 bases between. The CDR3 is 14 residues long. For the CDR3, the DNA is TGTGCCAGCAGACCGGGGGGTCCCAATTCACCCCTCCACTTT. It is translated as CASRPGGPNSPLHF.

This chain links TRBV15 with TRBJ2-3, with TRBD1 as a possible D gene (6 bases). This CDR3 comprises 16 residues. The V gene's germline CDR1 is LNHNV and CDR2 YYDKDF (reference sequence). The V and J ends lost 3 bases and 7 bases respectively, with 20 bases between them. CDR3 loop: CATSRDRLNRVNTQYF. For the CDR3, the DNA is TGTGCCACCAGCAGGGATAGGCTGAACAGGGTGAATACGCAGTATTTT.

The chain recombines TRBV6-5 with TRBJ2-5, with D possibly being TRBD1 (6 bases). V lost 6 bases and J 9 bases, leaving 14 bases between the germline ends. The CDR3 has 12 amino acids. Looked up from germline, CDR1 is MNHEY and CDR2 is SVGAGI. The CDR3 DNA reads as TGTGCCAGCAGCCGAGACAGGAAGGCCCAGTACTTC. Translated, it gives CASSRDRKAQYF.

A few counts support this clone. The J gene is TRBJ2-3, the V gene TRBV7-8; possibly TRBD1 for D (5 bases). V was cut by 8 bases and J by 1 base, with 13 bases left in between. The CDR3 is 14 amino acids. The germline CDR1 and CDR2 sequences are SGHVS and FQNEAQ. CDR3 in amino acids: CASDDSPGTDTQYF. The CDR3 coding sequence is TGTGCCAGCGATGACAGCCCAGGCACAGATACGCAGTATTTT.

The chain uses TRBV7-8 and TRBJ2-5, with D possibly being TRBD1 (6 bases). Trimming shortened V by 5 bases and J by 7 bases, and 20 bases separated the two germline ends. The germline gives CDR1 SGHVS, CDR2 FQNEAQ. This CDR3 region has 15 residues. As DNA, the CDR3 is TGTGCCAGCAGCGGACTCGAAACAGGGTTCGGGACCCAGTACTTC. Its translation is CASSGLETGFGTQYF.

The chain recombines TRBV27 with TRBJ2-3; 8 bases fit TRBD2. Trimming took 4 bases from V and 1 from J; bases not matched to a gene: 7. This CDR3 is built from 16 residues. Germline-derived CDR1 and CDR2 are MNHEY and SMNVEV (reference sequence). The CDR3, as DNA: TGTGCCAGCAGTTCGTACGCGACTAGCGGCACAGATACGCAGTATTTT. It translates to CASSSYATSGTDTQYF.

The CDR3 DNA is TGTGCCAGCAGAGTCTGGACAGGGAACACTAATGAAAAACTGTTTTTT. Protein sequence: CASRVWTGNTNEKLFF. This chain links TRBV5-6 with TRBJ1-4; 8 bases line up with TRBD1. V shed 5 bases and J 2 bases; nucleotides not matched to a gene: 8. The CDR3 has 16 residues. CDR1 is SGHDT and CDR2 is YYEEEE in the germline V gene. Complete variable domain (other parts from reference TRBV5-6 and TRBJ1-4): DAGVTQSPTHLIKTRGQQVTLRCSPKSGHDTVSWYQQALGQGPQFIFQYYEEEERQRGNFPDRFSGHQFPNYSSELNVNALLLGDSALYLCASRVWTGNTNEKLFFGSGTQLSVL.

The chain has TRBV28 and TRBJ1-1; no clear D gene. Germline CDR1 is MDHEN and CDR2 is SYDVKM. This CDR3 is built from 13 residues. Trimming shortened V by 4 bases and J by 5 bases, and 11 bases separated the two germline ends. The CDR3 loop is CASSSLGVTEAFF. For the CDR3, the DNA is TGTGCCAGCAGTTCCCTCGGGGTTACTGAAGCTTTCTTT.

The chain uses TRBV6-2 or TRBV6-3 and TRBJ2-5, with 7 positions matching TRBD1. Germline loops: CDR1 MNHEY, CDR2 SVGEGT. This CDR3 has 14 residues. J gave up 4 bases and V 7 bases, and 9 bases lay outside the gene matches. DNA for the CDR3: TGTGCCAGCAACCCGACAGGGACCGGAGAGACCCAGTACTTC. Protein sequence: CASNPTGTGETQYF.

The chain couples TRBV12-5 to TRBJ1-5, with a tentative D call TRBD1 (5 bases). This CDR3 is 16 amino acids long. Trimming stripped 6 bases from V and 5 bases from J, with 20 bases between. Germline V gene lookup returns CDR1 LGHNT and CDR2 FRNRAP. CDR3 DNA: TGTGCTAGTGGCGGTCATACGGGGGTAGTCCATCAGCCCCAGCATTTT. As protein: CASGGHTGVVHQPQHF.

V and J are TRBV18 and TRBJ2-1; 11 nucleotides line up with TRBD2. This CDR3 is built from 16 residues. Germline V CDR1 and CDR2: KGHSH, LQKENI. Trimming removed 3 bases from V and 10 bases from J; junction bases left unmatched: 11. Written as DNA, the CDR3 is TGTGCCAGCTCACCCACAACTAGCGGGGGCCGTAACGAGCAGTTCTTC. Translation gives CASSPTTSGGRNEQFF.

The chain couples TRBV5-6 to TRBJ1-5; D not certain. The V and J ends lost 0 bases and 9 bases respectively, with 10 bases between them. CDR1 and CDR2 from the germline V gene are SGHDT and YYEEEE. This CDR3 has 13 amino acids. Here the CDR3 reads CASSLGARPPQHF. The CDR3, as DNA: TGTGCCAGCAGCTTGGGGGCCCGCCCGCCCCAGCATTTT.

The chain joins TRBV5-5 to TRBJ2-3; 11 bases are shared with TRBD2. This CDR3 is 17 amino acids long. CDR1 and CDR2 (germline): SGHKS, YYEKEE (reference sequence). Trimming cost V 4 bases and J 4 bases; bases outside gene matches: 11. CDR3 region: CASSQGLAGGYADTQYF. The CDR3 DNA reads TGTGCCAGCAGCCAGGGGCTAGCGGGAGGTTACGCAGATACGCAGTATTTT.

The chain carries TRBV6-5 and TRBJ1-5, with TRBD1 as a possible D gene (6 bases). CDR1 is MNHEY and CDR2 is SVGAGI in the germline V gene. V was pared by 11 bases and J by 5 bases, with 16 bases between. CDR3 size: 13 residues. CDR3 residues: CAGGASQYQPQHF. Written as DNA, the CDR3 is TGTGCCGGGGGGGCGAGTCAGTATCAGCCCCAGCATTTT.

The V and J genes are TRBV4-1 and TRBJ1-5; TRBD1 is a possible D gene (6 bases). The V end lost 5 bases, the J end lost 2 bases, and 10 bases lay between the germline ends. CDR1 and CDR2 (germline): MGHRA, YSYEKL. The CDR3 length is 14 residues. The CDR3 sequence: CASSFRQGNQPQHF. CDR3 sequence (DNA): TGCGCCAGCAGCTTTCGACAGGGCAATCAGCCCCAGCATTTT.

V gene TRBV29-1 combines with J gene TRBJ1-1, with D tentatively TRBD1 (6 bases). Germline values: CDR1 SQVTM, CDR2 ANQGSEA. There are 16 residues in the CDR3. Between the trimmed V and J ends, which lost 3 bases and 6 bases, there was a span of 23 bases. This chain's CDR3 is CSVERPRGLGMSEAFF. The CDR3, as DNA: TGCAGCGTTGAGAGACCTAGGGGGTTAGGAATGTCTGAAGCTTTCTTT.

The chain has TRBV2 and TRBJ1-5; 8 bases are shared with TRBD1. The CDR3 runs to 17 residues. The germline CDR1 and CDR2 sequences are SNHLY and FYNNEI. J lost 0 bases, V lost 4 bases, and 8 bases had no gene match. The CDR3 nucleotides are TGTGCCAGCAGTGGGCAGGGGGCCGCATATAGCAATCAGCCCCAGCATTTT. Translation gives CASSGQGAAYSNQPQHF.